This T cell receptor beta chain is drawn from a study of cytomegalovirus exposure and HLA in healthy donors. The germline V gene encodes CDR1 MDHEN and CDR2 SYDVKM. Trimming took off 6 bases at V and 6 bases at J, with 12 bases between the two ends. This CDR3 has 12 amino acids. On this clone: Its antigen is unknown.

With 60 Vbeta and 13 Jbeta primers, the PCR was carried out. Here immunoSEQ multiplex PCR was the method, and the copy in TCRdb shows in-frame clones only, minus some. The sample lists approximately 200,000 clones; around 75% were seen once. Study-level results: Apart from CMV serostatus, no immune exposure information was available.

Sequenced sample: PBMCs. The chain carries TRBV28 and TRBJ2-7; D not certain. The source is a woman younger than 45 in good health and CMV-seropositive. CDR3 nucleotides: TGTGCCAGCAGCCGCAGGTTGGGCGAGCAGTACTTC. Residues: CASSRRLGEQYF.